Following are 22 T cell receptor beta chains from one sample sequenced in a study of T cell responses to AZD1222 COVID-19 vaccine. The assay was immunoSEQ multiplex PCR, and TCRdb's table has in-frame clones only and misses some. This sample has around 100,000 clones, with about 85% found just once. The sample was peripheral blood, taken 28 days after the second AZD1222 dose. The receptor source for this set is an adult who received the AZD1222 COVID-19 vaccine.

This clone was seen a single time. CDR3 region: CAISESDGQGYTF. The CDR3 nucleotides read TGTGCCATCAGTGAGTCGGACGGCCAAGGCTACACCTTC. The genes are TRBV10-3 and TRBJ1-2; D not certain. The CDR3 has 13 amino acids. Germline CDR1 reads ENHRY; CDR2 reads SYGVKD. With 0 bases removed from V and 8 bases from J, the gap between germline ends came to 10 bases.

V usage is TRBV30 and J usage is TRBJ2-1; D unclear. The CDR3 contains 11 residues. V was pared by 4 bases and J by 4 bases, with 5 bases between. In germline, CDR1 is GTSNPN, CDR2 SVGIG (reference sequence). The CDR3 sequence is CAWKKYNEQFF. The CDR3 DNA reads as TGTGCCTGGAAAAAATACAATGAGCAGTTCTTC.

The chain uses TRBV6-5 and TRBJ1-4; tentatively, D is TRBD1 (5 bases). Looked up from germline, CDR1 is MNHEY and CDR2 is SVGAGI. This CDR3 is 15 amino acids long. V lost 8 bases to trimming and J lost 0 bases, with 13 bases between them. CDR3 sequence reads: CASHSGGTTNEKLFF. DNA of the CDR3: TGTGCCAGCCACTCCGGGGGTACAACTAATGAAAAACTGTTTTTT.

V gene TRBV9 combines with J gene TRBJ2-1, with D possibly TRBD2 on 5 matching bases. CDR1 and CDR2 from the germline V gene are SGDLS and YYNGEE. Trimming pared 0 bases from V and 0 bases from J, leaving 13 bases between. The CDR3 sequence is 17 residues long. The CDR3 protein is CASSVELLGSSYNEQFF. CDR3 bases: TGTGCCAGCAGCGTAGAATTACTAGGGAGCTCCTACAATGAGCAGTTCTTC. Combining the CDR3 with reference TRBV9 and TRBJ2-1 gives the whole variable domain DSGVTQTPKHLITATGQRVTLRCSPRSGDLSVYWYQQSLDQGLQFLIQYYNGEERAKGNILERFSAQQFPDLHSELNLSSLELGDSALYFCASSVELLGSSYNEQFFGPGTRLTVL.

The chain is built from TRBV27 and TRBJ1-5; D remains unclear. V was pared by 2 bases and J by 1 base, with 9 bases between. The CDR3 runs 15 residues. Germline V gene sequence: CDR1 MNHEY, CDR2 SMNVEV (reference sequence). Written as DNA, the CDR3 is TGTGCCAGCAGTTTAATTGGGATCAGCAATCAGCCCCAGCATTTT. Its protein product is CASSLIGISNQPQHF.

The chain has TRBV18 and TRBJ1-1; D unresolved. Germline V CDR1 and CDR2: KGHSH, LQKENI. V lost 3 bases and J 7 bases, leaving 12 bases between the germline ends. The CDR3 loop spans 13 amino acids. CDR3 sequence reads: CASSPWGGNEAFF. The CDR3 nucleotides are TGTGCCAGCTCACCGTGGGGAGGCAATGAAGCTTTCTTT.

This clone has a single count. The chain has TRBV28 and TRBJ1-1, with D uncertain. This CDR3 region has 15 residues. The germline V gene has CDR1 MDHEN and CDR2 SYDVKM. V lost 6 bases and J lost 1, with 15 bases in between. The CDR3 sequence is CASSHGPDQNTEAFF. The CDR3 nucleotides read TGTGCCAGCAGCCACGGTCCGGATCAGAACACTGAAGCTTTCTTT.

This chain connects TRBV5-4 to TRBJ1-1; D remains unclear. Germline loops: CDR1 SGHNT, CDR2 YYREEE (reference sequence). Trimming pared 2 bases from V and 0 bases from J, leaving 8 bases between. This CDR3 region has 14 residues. The CDR3 here is CASSFGRLNTEAFF. In DNA, the CDR3 is TGTGCCAGCAGCTTCGGACGGTTGAACACTGAAGCTTTCTTT.

This clone was counted between two and nine times. Additional DNA sequences in this sample encode the identical CDR3. J is TRBJ2-7 and V is TRBV4-2; TRBD2 agrees at 12 bases. In germline, CDR1 is LGHNA, CDR2 YNFKEQ. This CDR3 is 16 amino acids long. V gave up 0 bases and J gave up 2 bases; unmatched junction bases: 2. CDR3 sequence (DNA): TGTGCCAGCAGCCAAGAGTCTAGCGGGAGGGCCTACGAGCAGTACTTC. Amino acid sequence: CASSQESSGRAYEQYF.

The J gene is TRBJ2-7, the V gene TRBV7-2, with D maybe TRBD1 (5 bases). The CDR3 length is 14 residues. V lost 1 base to trimming and J lost 6 bases, with 13 bases between them. Germline V CDR1 and CDR2: SGHTA, FQGNSA. The CDR3 region has the DNA TGTGCCAGCAGCTTAGACAGGACCAGTGCCGAGCAGTACTTC. It codes for CASSLDRTSAEQYF.

The chain couples TRBV2 to TRBJ1-5, with 8 bases aligning to TRBD1. This CDR3 region has 14 residues. Trimming took 5 bases from V and 6 from J; bases not matched to a gene: 6. Per the germline V gene, CDR1 is SNHLY and CDR2 is FYNNEI. As DNA, the CDR3 is TGTGCCAGCAGTACACAGGGGGGTGCTCAGCCCCAGCATTTT. Translated, it gives CASSTQGGAQPQHF.

This chain links TRBV4-3 with TRBJ2-7; TRBD2 matches 9 bases. The CDR3 is 16 residues long. The V and J ends lost 1 base and 0 bases, in that order; junction bases with no gene match: 4. Germline V CDR1 and CDR2: LGHNA, YSLEER. The CDR3 bases are TGCGCCAGCAGCCAAGGACTAGCGGCTAGCTCCTACGAGCAGTACTTC. This codes for CASSQGLAASSYEQYF.

The chain has TRBV28 and TRBJ1-4; D gene unclear. The CDR3 runs 14 residues. V lost 8 bases, J lost 4 bases, and 14 bases lay in between. Germline CDR1 and CDR2: MDHEN and SYDVKM. The CDR3 loop is CASSTATVNEKLFF. CDR3 coding DNA: TGTGCCAGCTCTACCGCCACTGTTAATGAAAAACTGTTTTTT.

The chain uses TRBV5-4 and TRBJ2-7, with 8 nucleotides matching TRBD2. The CDR3 length is 15 residues. CDR1 SGHNT and CDR2 YYREEE come from the germline V gene (reference sequence). V dropped 4 bases and J dropped 7; count of bases not matched to a gene: 13. CDR3 nucleotides: TGTGCCAGCAGCCCCGGGGGGGCGGGATCAAGGGAGCAGTACTTC. Protein sequence: CASSPGGAGSREQYF.

The chain joins TRBV28 to TRBJ2-7; perhaps TRBD2 as D (6 bases). Looked up from germline, CDR1 is MDHEN and CDR2 is SYDVKM. V lost 1 base and J lost 0, with 16 bases in between. The CDR3 loop spans 17 amino acids. The CDR3 DNA follows: TGTGCCAGCAGTTTATTGCTAGGGCGGGAAAGCTCCTACGAGCAGTACTTC. This encodes CASSLLLGRESSYEQYF.

The rearrangement links TRBV9 to TRBJ1-3, with unresolved D. The V and J ends lost 0 bases and 1 base respectively, with 11 bases between them. The CDR3 extends over 16 amino acids. Per germline, CDR1 SGDLS and CDR2 YYNGEE. The CDR3 sequence is CASSVGNIGSGNTIYF. As DNA, the CDR3 is TGTGCCAGCAGCGTAGGGAACATAGGTTCTGGAAACACCATATATTTT.

With respect to this clone: One end of the junction does not line up with germline, which may come from a read error. V and J are TRBV15 and TRBJ1-1, with 7 positions matching TRBD1. This CDR3 comprises 16 residues. CDR1 LNHNV and CDR2 YYDKDF come from the germline V gene (reference sequence). The CDR3 protein is CATSGDEGAGDTEAFF. DNA of the CDR3: TGTGCCACCAGCGGAGATGAGGGGGCTGGGGACACTGAAGCTTTCTTT.

The V and J genes are TRBV14 and TRBJ2-7; D unclear. This CDR3 is built from 14 residues. CDR1 SGHDN and CDR2 FVKESK come from the germline V gene. Trimming took 5 bases from V and 3 from J, leaving 14 bases between them. The CDR3 sequence: CASSTTYWSYEQYF. CDR3 in DNA: TGTGCCAGCAGCACTACTTACTGGAGCTACGAGCAGTACTTC.

The V gene is TRBV13, the J gene TRBJ1-2, with D maybe TRBD1 (5 bases). The CDR3 consists of 14 residues. Germline CDR1 is PRHDT and CDR2 is FYEKMQ (reference sequence). V dropped 2 bases and J dropped 5 bases, with 12 bases sitting between them. The CDR3 region has the DNA TGTGCCAGCAGCTTATTTGGGCAGGGATATGGCTACACCTTC. This gives the protein CASSLFGQGYGYTF.

This clone showed up just a few times. The chain is built from TRBV7-8 and TRBJ1-5; 12 bases match TRBD1. There are 19 residues in the CDR3. Germline V gene sequence: CDR1 SGHVS, CDR2 FQNEAQ. V shed 5 bases and J 1 base; nucleotides not matched to a gene: 12. CDR3 sequence: CASSQTGTGGAGSNQPQHF. In DNA form, the CDR3 reads TGTGCCAGCAGCCAAACTGGGACAGGGGGCGCGGGAAGCAATCAGCCCCAGCATTTT.

This chain links TRBV5-4 with TRBJ2-1; possibly TRBD2 for D (6 bases). This CDR3 is built from 16 residues. CDR1 is SGHNT and CDR2 is YYREEE in the germline V gene (reference sequence). With 6 bases removed from V and 4 bases from J, the gap between germline ends came to 20 bases. CDR3 in amino acids: CASTSGGGIYYNEQFF. The CDR3 bases are TGTGCCAGCACCTCCGGAGGAGGGATTTATTACAATGAGCAGTTCTTC.

This sequence joins TRBV7-9 and TRBJ1-1; no clear D. Between the trimmed V and J ends, which lost 5 bases and 6 bases, there was a span of 7 bases. This CDR3 is 11 amino acids long. The germline V gene has CDR1 SEHNR and CDR2 FQNEAQ (reference sequence). CDR3 protein: CASSREAEAFF. CDR3 DNA sequence: TGTGCCAGCAGCCGCGAGGCTGAAGCTTTCTTT.